The 3 T cell receptor beta chains below come from one sample, sequenced in a study of CD8 T cells in ankylosing spondylitis. Study results and limitations: Ankylosing spondylitis blood appeared to be characterized by a TCR beta motif of eight highly homologous variants.

Using its own MiXCR run on the 5' RACE reads, TCRdb lists one record per CDR3 protein. The profile shows 200,000 to 250,000 distinct CDR3 sequences, approximately 7.4% of them singletons. Their antigens remain unidentified. The material sequenced was blood, either unsorted or a sorted T cell fraction (not recorded which). The receptor source for this set is a male donor with ankylosing spondylitis.

This clonotype was counted ten times or more. The gene calls are TRBV6-5 and TRBJ1-2; maybe TRBD1 (5 bases). The CDR3 sequence is 12 residues long. V was shortened by 5 bases and J by 5 bases, with 9 bases between the two germline ends. Per germline, CDR1 MNHEY and CDR2 SVGAGI. Here the CDR3 reads CASSPGLYGYTF. In DNA form, the CDR3 reads TGTGCCAGCAGTCCAGGGTTATATGGCTACACCTTC.

This clonotype was seen at least ten times. The chain uses TRBV6-2 or TRBV6-3 and TRBJ1-2, with 7 bases that match TRBD1. CDR1 is MNHEY and CDR2 is SVGEGT in the germline V gene. The CDR3 contains 15 residues. Trimming cost V 5 bases and J 10 bases; bases outside gene matches: 16. The CDR3 coding sequence is TGTGCCAGCAGTCTGCCGGGACAGCCTCCTCTGGACTACACCTTC. This sequence encodes CASSLPGQPPLDYTF.

This clonotype was counted ten times or more. The V gene is TRBV27, the J gene TRBJ1-2, with TRBD1 matching over 8 bases. Germline V CDR1 and CDR2: MNHEY, SMNVEV (reference sequence). The CDR3 loop spans 14 amino acids. V dropped 0 bases and J dropped 8; count of bases not matched to a gene: 5. The CDR3 here is CASSLSPTGAGYTF. CDR3 DNA: TGTGCCAGCAGTTTATCCCCGACAGGGGCAGGCTACACCTTC.